This T cell receptor (beta chain) was recovered during a study of neurological immune-mediated disorders. This CDR3 is 16 amino acids long. In germline, CDR1 is KGHDR, CDR2 SFDVKD. Trimming left V 4 bases short and J 4 bases short, with 15 bases between. The T cells used for sorted libraries numbered about a million, either CD4+ or CD8+. TCRdb reprocessed the 5' RACE reads via MiXCR and lists one record per CDR3 protein. The sample carries tens of thousands of distinct CDR3 sequences, under 30% recorded once. Ten or more counts support this clonotype. This TCR came from a man aged 50 or older with HTLV-1-associated myelopathy (HAM/TSP). Sequenced: CD4+ T cells from blood. V usage is TRBV24-1 and J usage is TRBJ2-2, with D possibly matching TRBD1 (6 bases). In nucleotides, the CDR3 is TGTGCCACCAGTGAACCCGGGACAACCGCCACCGGGGAGCTGTTTTTT. It is translated as CATSEPGTTATGELFF.